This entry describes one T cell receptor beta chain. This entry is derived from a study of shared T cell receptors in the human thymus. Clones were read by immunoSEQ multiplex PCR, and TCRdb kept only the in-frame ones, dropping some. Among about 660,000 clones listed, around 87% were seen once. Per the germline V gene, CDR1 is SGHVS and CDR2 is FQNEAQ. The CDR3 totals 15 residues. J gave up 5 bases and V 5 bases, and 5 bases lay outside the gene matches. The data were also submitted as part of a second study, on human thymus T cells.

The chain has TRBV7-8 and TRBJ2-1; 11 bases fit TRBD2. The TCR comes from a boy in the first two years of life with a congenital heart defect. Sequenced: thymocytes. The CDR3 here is CASSLLAGVDNEQFF. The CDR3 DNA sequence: TGTGCCAGCAGCCTACTAGCGGGAGTTGACAATGAGCAGTTCTTC.